The 17 T cell receptor beta chains below come from one sample, sequenced in a study of OX40 agonist ivuxolimab in advanced cancers. Sequenced by immunoSEQ multiplex PCR; TCRdb stores in-frame clones only, minus some. The data hold 70,000 or so clones, with about four fifths observed a single time. The input for sequencing was CD4+ or CD8+ T cells sorted from blood, taken in a trial of the OX40 agonist ivuxolimab. These receptors all stem from an adult with an advanced solid tumor such as melanoma, head and neck, liver or kidney cancer.

The CDR3, as DNA: TGCGCCAGCCGGGAAGCCCTGGGGAACTATGGCTACACCTTC. Translated: CASREALGNYGYTF. The gene calls are TRBV5-1 and TRBJ1-2; D is unclear. This CDR3 is 14 amino acids long. CDR1 and CDR2 from the germline V gene are SGHRS and YFSETQ. V was trimmed by 7 bases and J by 2 bases, leaving 15 bases between them.

CDR3 DNA: TGTGCCACCAGCTCCGGACTAGCGGGAGACTTCACCGGGGAGCTGTTTTTT. Its translation: CATSSGLAGDFTGELFF. The rearrangement joins TRBV15 to TRBJ2-2; 13 bases align to TRBD2. The trim removed 5 bases at V and 4 bases at J, leaving 7 bases unmatched. Per the germline V gene, CDR1 is LNHNV and CDR2 is YYDKDF (reference sequence). CDR3 length: 17 residues.

This clone appeared a few times. The chain links TRBV11-3 to TRBJ2-2; unclear D gene. Per the germline V gene, CDR1 is SGHNT and CDR2 is YENEEA. The CDR3 is 13 residues long. V was cut by 4 bases and J by 8 bases, with 11 bases left in between. This chain's CDR3 is CASSSRRVGELFF. In DNA form, the CDR3 reads TGTGCCAGCAGCTCGCGGAGAGTGGGGGAGCTGTTTTTT.

The rearrangement links TRBV4-3 to TRBJ1-2; 8 bases agree with TRBD1. This CDR3 is 14 amino acids long. V trimming: 4 bases; J trimming: 7 bases; junction bases outside the gene matches: 8. Germline assignment: CDR1 LGHNA and CDR2 YSLEER. In DNA form, the CDR3 reads TGCGCCAGCAGCCCTTACCAGGGGGCGAGTGGCTACACCTTC. It encodes CASSPYQGASGYTF.

This clone was seen just once. The chain couples TRBV5-4 to TRBJ1-6; tentative D call: TRBD1 (5 bases). The length of the CDR3 is 15 residues. The germline CDR1 and CDR2 sequences are SGHNT and YYREEE (reference sequence). V was clipped by 4 bases and J by 6 bases, with 14 bases between them. This CDR3 is CASSPGRAFNSPLHF. DNA of the CDR3: TGTGCCAGCAGCCCCGGCAGGGCCTTTAATTCACCCCTCCACTTT.

This clone was observed a few times. V gene TRBV4-2 combines with J gene TRBJ2-1, with a tentative D call TRBD2 (6 bases). V dropped 1 base and J dropped 7 bases, with 14 bases sitting between them. CDR1 is LGHNA and CDR2 is YNFKEQ in the germline V gene. This CDR3 has 15 amino acids. CDR3 DNA sequence: TGTGCCAGCAGCCAAGGAATGGCGGGGAAGAATGAGCAGTTCTTC. It is translated as CASSQGMAGKNEQFF.

CDR3 DNA sequence: TGTGCCAGCAGTTTAGGAGGGTCGACCTACCAAGATACGCAGTATTTT. Translating it yields CASSLGGSTYQDTQYF. The V call is TRBV27, the J call TRBJ2-3; possible D gene TRBD2, 6 bases. Between the trimmed V and J ends, which lost 2 bases and 5 bases, there was a span of 17 bases. In germline, CDR1 is MNHEY, CDR2 SMNVEV (reference sequence). The CDR3 is made up of 16 amino acids.

This chain joins TRBV7-8 and TRBJ2-7; 8 nucleotides agree with TRBD2. J gave up 3 bases and V 2 bases, and 3 bases lay outside the gene matches. This CDR3 has 14 amino acids. Germline-derived CDR1 and CDR2 are SGHVS and FQNEAQ. DNA for the CDR3: TGTGCCAGCAGCTTATATAGCGGGGTCTACGAGCAGTACTTC. It is translated as CASSLYSGVYEQYF.

The V call is TRBV5-4, the J call TRBJ1-1, with D unresolved. This CDR3 spans 13 amino acids. V was pared by 4 bases and J by 1 base, with 8 bases between. Per germline, CDR1 SGHNT and CDR2 YYREEE (reference sequence). DNA of the CDR3: TGTGCCAGCAGCCCAGACCCGAACACTGAAGCTTTCTTT. Encoded protein: CASSPDPNTEAFF.

CDR3 sequence: CASSLTGGENTIYF. The CDR3 DNA reads as TGTGCCAGCAGCCTCACAGGGGGGGAAAACACCATATATTTT. The chain joins TRBV7-6 to TRBJ1-3, with 8 bases fitting TRBD1. The V segment lost 5 bases and the J segment 6 bases; nucleotides outside the gene matches: 6. CDR3 length: 14 residues. Germline values: CDR1 SGHVS, CDR2 FNYEAQ.

The rearrangement links TRBV6-1 to TRBJ2-3; the D gene is possibly TRBD2 (6 bases). The CDR3 is made up of 15 amino acids. CDR1 MNHNS and CDR2 SASEGT come from the germline V gene. Trimming shortened V by 4 bases and J by 1 base, and 12 bases separated the two germline ends. CDR3 sequence: CASSVEERGTDTQYF. The CDR3 DNA is TGTGCCAGCAGTGTAGAAGAGCGGGGCACAGATACGCAGTATTTT.

The chain recombines TRBV4-2 with TRBJ2-1; TRBD2 matches 13 bases. Germline V CDR1 and CDR2: LGHNA, YNFKEQ. Unmatched junction bases numbered 2, after V lost 4 bases and J lost 5 bases. The CDR3 consists of 15 residues. The CDR3 protein is CASSPGTSGNNEQFF. The CDR3 DNA is TGTGCCAGCAGCCCCGGGACTAGCGGGAACAATGAGCAGTTCTTC.

The chain employs TRBV7-3 and TRBJ1-1; D is ambiguous. The V and J ends lost 3 bases and 4 bases respectively, with 9 bases between them. This CDR3 spans 13 amino acids. The V gene's germline CDR1 is SGHTA and CDR2 FQGTGA. The CDR3 sequence: CASSFSEFTEAFF. The DNA of the CDR3 is TGTGCCAGCAGCTTCTCAGAGTTCACTGAAGCTTTCTTT.

The CDR3 DNA follows: TGTGCCAGCAGCGTGGGTTTGCGGGGGGAGCTGTTTTTT. Translating it yields CASSVGLRGELFF. The V and J genes are TRBV9 and TRBJ2-2, with D uncertain. Germline CDR1 is SGDLS and CDR2 is YYNGEE. Trimming stripped 2 bases from V and 8 bases from J, with 10 bases between. The CDR3 loop spans 13 amino acids. The full variable domain, rest sourced from reference TRBV9 and TRBJ2-2, is DSGVTQTPKHLITATGQRVTLRCSPRSGDLSVYWYQQSLDQGLQFLIQYYNGEERAKGNILERFSAQQFPDLHSELNLSSLELGDSALYFCASSVGLRGELFFGEGSRLTVL.

The chain links TRBV5-1 to TRBJ2-2, with TRBD1 matching over 8 bases. This CDR3 contains 15 residues. Germline lookup yields CDR1 SGHRS and CDR2 YFSETQ. With V trimmed by 2 bases and J by 3 bases, 3 bases remained unmatched. The CDR3 loop reads CASSLEDRDTGELFF. CDR3 nucleotides: TGCGCCAGCAGCTTAGAGGACAGGGACACCGGGGAGCTGTTTTTT.

The chain is built from TRBV6-1 and TRBJ2-5, with 9 bases matching TRBD1. TRBJ2-7 explains the end of the DNA better; the J call may be wrong. The CDR3 is 13 amino acids. Looked up from germline, CDR1 is MNHNS and CDR2 is SASEGT. CDR3 DNA: TGTGCCAGCACTGCAGGACAGGGGCTCGAGCAGTACTTC. It is translated as CASTAGQGLEQYF.

The V gene is TRBV11-3, the J gene TRBJ2-1, with D uncertain. The CDR3 runs 16 residues. V was pared by 0 bases and J by 2 bases, with 11 bases between. Germline CDR1 and CDR2: SGHNT and YENEEA. The CDR3 region is CASSLDPQDAYNEQFF. The CDR3 DNA is TGTGCCAGCAGCTTAGATCCCCAGGACGCCTACAATGAGCAGTTCTTC.